The following is a T cell receptor beta chain sequence with its context. What it binds is unknown. These data are taken from a study of type 1 regulatory T cells. Background on the study: An in vitro protocol generated T-allo10, a Tr1-enriched, alloantigen-specific CD4 T cell product.

TCRdb called the reads again in MiXCR, with one record for every CDR3 protein. This sample has about 68,000 distinct CDR3 sequences, with nearly 65% found just once. Graft donor-derived T-allo10 cells were described as host-alloantigen-specific, anergic, and alloantigen-specifically suppressive. Specimen: cultured T cells, either the whole culture or a sorted T cell fraction (not recorded which). Subset in this sample: Tr1-enriched cell product generated in vitro against host alloantigens. The source is a human donor in good health.

The CDR3 spells CASSLSGGEETQYF. CDR3 in DNA: TGTGCCAGCAGCTTAAGCGGAGGAGAGGAGACCCAGTACTTC. The chain combines TRBV13 with TRBJ2-5; tentatively, D is TRBD2 (5 bases). V was shortened by 2 bases and J by 5 bases, with 12 bases between the two germline ends. The germline V gene encodes CDR1 PRHDT and CDR2 FYEKMQ (reference sequence). CDR3 length equals 14 residues.